Each of the 31 T cell receptor beta chains below was sequenced from the same sample in a study of cytomegalovirus exposure and HLA in healthy donors. Assay: immunoSEQ multiplex PCR; the TCRdb copy retains only in-frame clones and omits some. The sample yields 45,000 to 55,000 clones, approximately 85% seen once. Sequences were obtained from PBMCs. These receptors were collected from a woman aged 25 to 39 in good health and CMV-seronegative.

The V call is TRBV2, the J call TRBJ2-3; 8 bases match TRBD1. The ends lost 2 bases at V and 6 bases at J; junction bases unmatched: 7. Per germline, CDR1 SNHLY and CDR2 FYNNEI. CDR3 size: 15 residues. The CDR3 sequence is CASSEYRGTRDTQYF. The CDR3 bases are TGTGCCAGCAGTGAATACAGGGGGACGAGGGATACGCAGTATTTT.

This chain joins TRBV14 and TRBJ2-1; 12 bases align to TRBD2. The germline CDR1 and CDR2 sequences are SGHDN and FVKESK. V was pared by 1 base and J by 6 bases, with 4 bases of the junction left unmatched. The CDR3 contains 16 residues. CDR3 in amino acids: CASSQALAGGRNEQFF. CDR3 coding DNA: TGTGCCAGCAGCCAAGCCCTAGCGGGAGGGCGCAATGAGCAGTTCTTC.

This chain uses TRBV29-1 with TRBJ2-5, with 10 bases fitting TRBD1. CDR3 length: 16 amino acids. Germline trimming cut 5 bases from V and 4 bases from J; bases unmatched to any gene: 13. Germline lookup yields CDR1 SQVTM and CDR2 ANQGSEA. DNA for the CDR3: TGCAGCGTTCTAACCCTGACAGGGGGCATTGGAGAGACCCAGTACTTC. Its translation: CSVLTLTGGIGETQYF.

Concerning this clone itself: At one end the junction does not follow the germline gene, possibly because of a read error. The chain couples TRBV11-3 to TRBJ2-1, with D possibly matching TRBD1 (5 bases). CDR3 length: 14 amino acids. CDR1 is SGHNT, CDR2 YENEEA, per germline. CDR3 loop: CASSLTASYNEQFF. The CDR3 nucleotides are TGCGCCAGCAGCTTGACAGCAAGCTACAATGAGCAGTTCTTC.

The chain links TRBV9 to TRBJ1-2; possible D gene TRBD1, 6 bases. Per germline, CDR1 SGDLS and CDR2 YYNGEE. V was pared by 0 bases and J by 8 bases, with 20 bases between. CDR3 length: 16 residues. Here the CDR3 reads CASSVAPQGLAKGYTF. In DNA, the CDR3 is TGTGCCAGCAGCGTAGCCCCCCAGGGGCTAGCAAAGGGCTACACCTTC.

The chain uses TRBV5-1 and TRBJ2-3; 9 nucleotides agree with TRBD2. The CDR3 runs 14 residues. CDR1 SGHRS and CDR2 YFSETQ come from the germline V gene. The V and J ends lost 4 bases and 4 bases, in that order; junction bases with no gene match: 4. The CDR3 bases are TGCGCCAGCAGCCATAGCGGGAGTGCAGATACGCAGTATTTT. Translating gives CASSHSGSADTQYF.

As concerns this clone: The junction departs from germline at one end; a sequencing error may be responsible. The chain uses TRBV11-3 and TRBJ2-4; 11 nucleotides agree with TRBD1. Per germline, CDR1 SGHNT and CDR2 YENEEA. The CDR3 covers 14 residues. The CDR3, as DNA: TGCGCCAGCAGCGCAGGGACAGGGGGAAACATTCAGTACTTC. Protein product: CASSAGTGGNIQYF. The full variable domain, rest sourced from reference TRBV11-3 and TRBJ2-4, is EAGVVQSPRYKIIEKKQPVAFWCNPISGHNTLYWYLQNLGQGPELLIRYENEEAVDDSQLPKDRFSAERLKGVDSTLKIQPAELGDSAVYLCASSAGTGGNIQYFGAGTRLSVL.

The chain has TRBV9 and TRBJ1-4, with D hard to call. Trimming shortened V by 3 bases and J by 7 bases, and 7 bases separated the two germline ends. CDR1 and CDR2 from the germline V gene are SGDLS and YYNGEE. The CDR3 extends over 12 amino acids. CDR3 region: CASSERGEKLFF. The DNA for the CDR3 is TGTGCCAGCAGCGAGAGAGGTGAAAAACTGTTTTTT.

CDR3 sequence reads: CASSPRSGEISGGYTF. CDR3 in DNA: TGTGCCAGCTCACCACGTTCGGGGGAGATATCGGGTGGCTACACCTTC. The V call is TRBV18, the J call TRBJ1-2, with D tentatively TRBD1 (5 bases). Looked up from germline, CDR1 is KGHSH and CDR2 is LQKENI. There are 16 residues in the CDR3. The V gene lost 1 base and the J gene lost 7 bases, with 19 bases spanning the gap.

The chain combines TRBV9 with TRBJ2-2; TRBD2 agrees at 9 bases. The CDR3 sequence is 16 residues long. Looked up from germline, CDR1 is SGDLS and CDR2 is YYNGEE. Trimming cost V 0 bases and J 4 bases; bases outside gene matches: 4. The CDR3 region has the DNA TGTGCCAGCAGCGTAGTCCTAGCGGGACCCACCGGGGAGCTGTTTTTT. This sequence encodes CASSVVLAGPTGELFF.

The rearrangement joins TRBV11-2 to TRBJ1-3; TRBD1 matches at 10 bases. Germline trimming cut 5 bases from V and 7 bases from J; bases unmatched to any gene: 8. Germline values: CDR1 SGHAT, CDR2 FQNNGV. The CDR3 has 15 amino acids. The DNA for the CDR3 is TGTGCCAGCAGCCGGACAGGGGGTAGTAGGAACACCATATATTTT. Its translation is CASSRTGGSRNTIYF.

The CDR3 loop reads CSAPLGDTQYF. Written as DNA, the CDR3 is TGCAGTGCGCCACTAGGAGATACGCAGTATTTT. The rearrangement links TRBV20-1 to TRBJ2-3, with D maybe TRBD2 (5 bases). The CDR3 has 11 amino acids. CDR1 DFQATT and CDR2 SNEGSKA come from the germline V gene (reference sequence). The V gene lost 6 bases and the J gene lost 5 bases, with 9 bases spanning the gap.

The V and J genes are TRBV7-8 and TRBJ2-3; tentatively, D is TRBD2 (6 bases). CDR1 is SGHVS, CDR2 FQNEAQ, per germline. Trimming took 3 bases from V and 4 from J, leaving 23 bases between them. This CDR3 comprises 18 residues. The CDR3 coding sequence is TGTGCCAGCAGCTTCGGCGGACCCCGGGACTTTGCATCAGATACGCAGTATTTT. As protein: CASSFGGPRDFASDTQYF. The variable domain in full, completed from reference TRBV7-8 and TRBJ2-3, reads GAGVSQSPRYKVAKRGQDVALRCDPISGHVSLFWYQQALGQGPEFLTYFQNEAQLDKSGLPSDRFFAERPEGSVSTLKIQRTQQEDSAVYLCASSFGGPRDFASDTQYFGPGTRLTVL.

This rearrangement joins TRBV5-1 to TRBJ2-3; 7 bases are a match to TRBD1. Germline V gene sequence: CDR1 SGHRS, CDR2 YFSETQ. The CDR3 loop spans 17 amino acids. Trimming at V came to 0 bases and at J to 5 bases, leaving 12 bases not matched to a gene. CDR3 in amino acids: CASSLEGARRWGDTQYF. CDR3 bases: TGCGCCAGCAGCTTGGAGGGGGCCCGGAGATGGGGAGATACGCAGTATTTT.

The chain combines TRBV7-7 with TRBJ2-1, with 12 positions matching TRBD2. J gave up 9 bases and V 5 bases, and 2 bases lay outside the gene matches. CDR1 is SSHAT, CDR2 FNYEAQ, per germline (reference sequence). The CDR3 consists of 13 residues. For the CDR3, the DNA is TGTGCCAGCAGCGGACTAGCGGGAATTGAGCAGTTCTTC. Translation gives CASSGLAGIEQFF.

This clone turned up a few times. The rearrangement uses TRBV7-2 and TRBJ2-7; weak D call: TRBD1 (6 bases). CDR1 is SGHTA and CDR2 is FQGNSA in the germline V gene. Trimming left V 2 bases short and J 1 base short, with 15 bases between. The CDR3 has 16 amino acids. CDR3 coding DNA: TGTGCCAGCAGCTTAACCGCCTTACAGGGTTCCTACGAGCAGTACTTC. This sequence encodes CASSLTALQGSYEQYF.

The chain uses TRBV4-1 and TRBJ2-2, with 10 nucleotides matching TRBD2. CDR1 is MGHRA and CDR2 is YSYEKL in the germline V gene. The J segment lost 5 bases and the V segment lost 4 bases, leaving 7 bases of the junction unmatched. CDR3 length equals 16 residues. CDR3 nucleotide sequence: TGCGCCAGCAGCCCTCTGCTAGCGGGAGCGACCGGGGAGCTGTTTTTT. Its translation is CASSPLLAGATGELFF.

V gene TRBV7-9 combines with J gene TRBJ1-4; 10 bases match TRBD1. V trimming: 5 bases; J trimming: 8 bases; junction bases outside the gene matches: 8. Germline CDR1 reads SEHNR; CDR2 reads FQNEAQ (reference sequence). The CDR3 is 15 residues long. CDR3 nucleotide sequence: TGTGCCAGCAGCAAAACCGGGACAGGGGTAGAAAAACTGTTTTTT. Amino acids: CASSKTGTGVEKLFF.

The J gene is TRBJ2-3, the V gene TRBV27, with 10 bases lining up with TRBD1. Trimming removed 2 bases from V and 4 bases from J; junction bases left unmatched: 0. The germline V gene has CDR1 MNHEY and CDR2 SMNVEV (reference sequence). The CDR3 length is 14 residues. The CDR3 nucleotides are TGTGCCAGCAGTTTAGGGACAGGGGCAGATACGCAGTATTTT. Amino acid sequence: CASSLGTGADTQYF.

The gene calls are TRBV28 and TRBJ1-5, with 8 nucleotides matching TRBD1. This CDR3 has 15 amino acids. V shed 3 bases and J 6 bases; nucleotides not matched to a gene: 7. Per germline, CDR1 MDHEN and CDR2 SYDVKM. This chain's CDR3 is CASSFPQGASQPQHF. The CDR3 nucleotides read TGTGCCAGCAGTTTCCCGCAGGGGGCCTCTCAGCCCCAGCATTTT.

V and J are TRBV6-5 and TRBJ2-3; D is ambiguous. Per the germline V gene, CDR1 is MNHEY and CDR2 is SVGAGI. V was trimmed by 1 base and J by 2 bases, leaving 13 bases between them. This CDR3 is built from 16 residues. The CDR3 DNA sequence: TGTGCCAGCAGTTACTTACAAACACCCTCCACAGATACGCAGTATTTT. It codes for CASSYLQTPSTDTQYF.

This sequence joins TRBV18 and TRBJ1-2; D is possibly TRBD1 (6 bases). Germline values: CDR1 KGHSH, CDR2 LQKENI. Trimming cost V 1 base and J 6 bases, with 9 bases left between them. CDR3 size: 13 residues. The CDR3 bases are TGTGCCAGCTCACCACGGGCAGGGGATGGCTACACCTTC. This sequence encodes CASSPRAGDGYTF.

A single count supports this clone. The chain employs TRBV29-1 and TRBJ2-7, with TRBD2 identical over 11 bases. Germline V gene lookup returns CDR1 SQVTM and CDR2 ANQGSEA. The CDR3 loop spans 16 amino acids. The junction had 6 bases not matched to a gene; V was cut back by 0 bases and J by 2 bases. The CDR3 sequence: CSVEDQLAGEPYEQYF. The CDR3 bases are TGCAGCGTTGAAGATCAACTAGCGGGGGAGCCCTACGAGCAGTACTTC.

The CDR3 is CASSPQGNTEAFF. In DNA form, the CDR3 reads TGTGCCAGCTCACCGCAGGGGAACACTGAAGCTTTCTTT. The V gene is TRBV18, the J gene TRBJ1-1; perhaps TRBD1 as D (5 bases). The CDR3 has 13 amino acids. V gave up 3 bases and J gave up 1 base, with 6 bases separating them. The germline V gene has CDR1 KGHSH and CDR2 LQKENI.

The chain joins TRBV30 to TRBJ1-2; possible D gene TRBD1, 6 bases. Germline V gene sequence: CDR1 GTSNPN, CDR2 SVGIG (reference sequence). With 3 bases removed from V and 5 bases from J, the gap between germline ends came to 10 bases. There are 12 residues in the CDR3. The CDR3 DNA sequence: TGTGCCTGGAGCGTCGGACAGTATGGCTACACCTTC. This translates into CAWSVGQYGYTF.

A few counts support this clone. The same CDR3 also results from other DNA sequences found in this sample. The chain carries TRBV6-1 and TRBJ2-2; tentative D call: TRBD2 (6 bases). The V end lost 6 bases, the J end lost 2 bases, and 10 bases lay between the germline ends. CDR1 is MNHNS, CDR2 SASEGT, per germline. CDR3 length: 14 amino acids. CDR3 DNA: TGTGCCAGCAGGAGGGACTTTAACACCGGGGAGCTGTTTTTT. Protein sequence: CASRRDFNTGELFF.

For the CDR3, the DNA is TGTGCCAGCAGTTACAGTGGGACACGGGCGACCCAGTACTTC. Translating gives CASSYSGTRATQYF. The chain combines TRBV6-5 with TRBJ2-5, with D perhaps TRBD1 (6 bases). Germline-derived CDR1 and CDR2 are MNHEY and SVGAGI. The CDR3 sequence is 14 residues long. V lost 2 bases and J 7 bases, leaving 14 bases between the germline ends.

The chain employs TRBV7-2 and TRBJ1-2, with D maybe TRBD1 (5 bases). V was trimmed by 4 bases and J by 2 bases, leaving 20 bases between them. The germline V gene has CDR1 SGHTA and CDR2 FQGNSA. The CDR3 is 17 amino acids. CDR3 protein: CASSSTRHTGVNYGYTF. CDR3 coding DNA: TGTGCCAGCAGCTCCACCAGACACACGGGGGTAAACTATGGCTACACCTTC.

The gene calls are TRBV28 and TRBJ1-3; D perhaps matches TRBD1 (6 bases). Trimming removed 3 bases at V and 2 bases at J, with 11 bases between. The CDR3 covers 15 residues. Germline V lookup: CDR1 MDHEN, CDR2 SYDVKM. The DNA for the CDR3 is TGTGCCAGCAGTTTTCAGGGGATAACTGGAAACACCATATATTTT. It encodes CASSFQGITGNTIYF.

In its sample, this clone ranks as medium-sized. J is TRBJ2-3 and V is TRBV6-5; a weak D match, TRBD1 (6 bases). This CDR3 has 14 amino acids. Trimming took off 0 bases at V and 7 bases at J, with 11 bases between the two ends. Germline assignment: CDR1 MNHEY and CDR2 SVGAGI. DNA for the CDR3: TGTGCCAGCAGTTACTCGCCGGGGACAAATACGCAGTATTTT. Residues: CASSYSPGTNTQYF.

The CDR3 nucleotides are TGTGCCAGCAGTAAGGACAGTAATTCCTACGAGCAGTACTTC. It is translated as CASSKDSNSYEQYF. The chain couples TRBV6-6 to TRBJ2-7; a weak D match, TRBD1 (6 bases). The CDR3 covers 14 residues. Trimming removed 5 bases from V and 1 base from J, with 12 bases in between. CDR1 MNHNY and CDR2 SVGAGI come from the germline V gene (reference sequence).